This entry lists 23 T cell receptor beta chains sequenced from one sample in a study of beta chain features in type 1 diabetes. Study-wide results and caveats: Shorter TCRB CDR3s, moderately but significantly so, marked every one of the four CD4+ subsets in Type 1 diabetes patients.

All of the isolated RNA was reverse transcribed, so expressed TCRB transcripts were sequenced. The protocol was immunoSEQ multiplex PCR, while the TCRdb copy is restricted to in-frame clones and leaves out a portion. Of over 150,000 clones in the sample, about 8.1% are singletons; the top ten hold more than 0.5%. These receptors' antigens are unknown. The sequencing sample was made of central memory CD4+ T cells from blood. Every receptor here comes from a woman aged 18-29 years with type 1 diabetes.

The table lists this clone with a few counts. The chain employs TRBV30 and TRBJ2-5; D is perhaps TRBD1 (8 bases). The CDR3 extends over 15 amino acids. The germline gives CDR1 GTSNPN, CDR2 SVGIG (reference sequence). Trimming cost V 2 bases and J 4 bases, with 17 bases left between them. The CDR3 region has the DNA TGTGCCTGGAGTAGGAACAGGGGGGGAGCAGAGACCCAGTACTTC. This codes for CAWSRNRGGAETQYF.

This clone was seen only a few times. CDR3 in DNA: TGTGCCAGCAGAGGGGACTCCGACACCGGGGAGCTGTTTTTT. Its protein product is CASRGDSDTGELFF. The chain combines TRBV2 with TRBJ2-2, with D possibly being TRBD2 (6 bases). CDR1 and CDR2 from the germline V gene are SNHLY and FYNNEI. CDR3 length equals 14 residues. V lost 6 bases, J lost 3 bases, and 11 bases lay in between.

The chain recombines TRBV5-1 with TRBJ2-1, with D maybe TRBD1 (6 bases). Germline V CDR1 and CDR2: SGHRS, YFSETQ. CDR3 length: 14 amino acids. V was shortened by 4 bases and J by 0 bases, with 8 bases between the two germline ends. The CDR3 DNA is TGCGCCAGCAGCCAGGACAGCTCCTACAATGAGCAGTTCTTC. Its translation is CASSQDSSYNEQFF.

This chain joins TRBV7-6 and TRBJ2-3; tentative D call: TRBD1 (6 bases). CDR3 length: 12 residues. Germline-derived CDR1 and CDR2 are SGHVS and FNYEAQ. The V end was cut by 4 bases, the J end by 4 bases, with 6 bases between. The CDR3 coding sequence is TGTGCCAGCAGCTACAGGGCAGATACGCAGTATTTT. It encodes CASSYRADTQYF.

The chain couples TRBV7-2 to TRBJ2-7, with D perhaps TRBD2 (5 bases). The germline gives CDR1 SGHTA, CDR2 FQGNSA. The CDR3 is made up of 16 amino acids. V was cut by 5 bases and J by 3 bases, with 20 bases left in between. The CDR3 bases are TGTGCCAGCAGCGGAGGTCCCGGGATTTTACTCTACGAGCAGTACTTC. It codes for CASSGGPGILLYEQYF.

This clone was recorded a few times. The chain links TRBV13 to TRBJ2-2, with TRBD2 identical over 8 bases. Germline V gene lookup returns CDR1 PRHDT and CDR2 FYEKMQ (reference sequence). The junction had 10 bases not matched to a gene; V was cut back by 1 base and J by 6 bases. There are 17 residues in the CDR3. CDR3 nucleotide sequence: TGTGCCAGCAGCTTAGCGGGAGGGAGATTGGTCCCCGGGGAGCTGTTTTTT. Protein sequence: CASSLAGGRLVPGELFF.

This clone came up a few times. This chain uses TRBV14 with TRBJ2-5, with D possibly being TRBD2 (6 bases). The CDR3 contains 16 residues. The V end lost 1 base, the J end lost 4 bases, and 16 bases lay between the germline ends. The germline V gene has CDR1 SGHDN and CDR2 FVKESK. The CDR3 sequence is CASSQGLAPWGETQYF. CDR3 DNA: TGTGCCAGCAGCCAAGGTCTAGCGCCCTGGGGAGAGACCCAGTACTTC. Filled out from reference TRBV14 and TRBJ2-5, the complete variable domain reads EAGVTQFPSHSVIEKGQTVTLRCDPISGHDNLYWYRRVMGKEIKFLLHFVKESKQDESGMPNNRFLAERTGGTYSTLKVQPAELEDSGVYFCASSQGLAPWGETQYFGPGTRLLVL.

This clone occurred a few times. The rearrangement uses TRBV2 and TRBJ2-7, with a possible D match to TRBD2 (5 bases). This CDR3 is built from 13 residues. Per germline, CDR1 SNHLY and CDR2 FYNNEI. Between the trimmed V and J ends, which lost 4 bases and 3 bases, there was a span of 10 bases. CDR3 bases: TGTGCCAGCAGTGCTAGCTCGTACTACGAGCAGTACTTC. Its translation is CASSASSYYEQYF.

This clone was seen a few times. V is TRBV7-8 and J is TRBJ2-7, with TRBD2 as a possible D gene (5 bases). The germline CDR1 and CDR2 sequences are SGHVS and FQNEAQ. V lost 5 bases and J 7 bases, leaving 18 bases between the germline ends. CDR3 length: 14 amino acids. In DNA, the CDR3 is TGTGCCAGCAGCCCGACTATCCGGGGAGAGGAGCAGTACTTC. Translating it yields CASSPTIRGEEQYF.

This chain uses TRBV30 with TRBJ2-5; 11 bases line up with TRBD2. The CDR3 extends over 16 amino acids. Germline CDR1 and CDR2: GTSNPN and SVGIG (reference sequence). Trimming took 7 bases from V and 4 from J; bases not matched to a gene: 14. The CDR3 spells CASSVAGGTRRETQYF. The CDR3 bases are TGTGCCTCCTCGGTAGCGGGAGGGACGCGGAGAGAGACCCAGTACTTC. The full variable domain, its missing parts supplied by reference TRBV30 and TRBJ2-5, is SQTIHQWPATLVQPVGSPLSLECTVEGTSNPNLYWYRQAAGRGLQLLFYSVGIGQISSEVPQNLSASRPQDRQFILSSKKLLLSDSGFYLCASSVAGGTRRETQYFGPGTRLLVL.

V usage is TRBV6-5 and J usage is TRBJ2-7; 8 nucleotides match TRBD1. CDR3 length: 13 amino acids. Germline V gene sequence: CDR1 MNHEY, CDR2 SVGAGI. Trimming took 6 bases from V and 5 from J; bases not matched to a gene: 6. CDR3 coding DNA: TGTGCCAGCAGGCGACAGGGGCTGGACGAGCAGTACTTC. As protein: CASRRQGLDEQYF.

This clone has more than one count but fewer than ten. The CDR3: CASSRAYEQYF. The CDR3 DNA reads as TGCGCCAGCAGTCGTGCCTACGAGCAGTACTTC. This chain connects TRBV10-2 to TRBJ2-7; D not resolved. V was pared by 5 bases and J by 2 bases, with 4 bases between. This CDR3 has 11 amino acids. The germline gives CDR1 WSHSY, CDR2 SAAADI.

This clone was recorded a few times. The chain has TRBV4-3 and TRBJ1-2, with TRBD1 as a possible D gene (5 bases). Per the germline V gene, CDR1 is LGHNA and CDR2 is YSLEER. The CDR3 is 16 residues long. V gave up 0 bases and J gave up 5 bases, with 16 bases separating them. The CDR3, as DNA: TGCGCCAGCAGCCAAGAACTGGCCAGGGCGGGGTATGGCTACACCTTC. Residues: CASSQELARAGYGYTF.

The V gene is TRBV9, the J gene TRBJ2-4; D may be TRBD2 (6 bases). The CDR3 is 15 amino acids. V was cut by 3 bases and J by 3 bases, with 13 bases left in between. Germline values: CDR1 SGDLS, CDR2 YYNGEE. Here the CDR3 DNA reads TGTGCCAGCAGCGAGGCGGAGGGGTACAAAAACATTCAGTACTTC. Its translation is CASSEAEGYKNIQYF.

This clone was observed a few times. V usage is TRBV29-1 and J usage is TRBJ2-7; 8 bases align to TRBD1. V dropped 4 bases and J dropped 7; count of bases not matched to a gene: 12. The CDR3 totals 14 residues. CDR1 is SQVTM, CDR2 ANQGSEA, per germline. CDR3 nucleotides: TGCAGCGTTGGGGGTGGGTCAGGGGGCGAGGAGCAGTACTTC. Translated: CSVGGGSGGEEQYF.

The chain links TRBV6-5 to TRBJ1-1; unclear D gene. Trimming removed 6 bases at V and 3 bases at J, with 14 bases between. The CDR3 loop spans 14 amino acids. CDR1 and CDR2 (germline): MNHEY, SVGAGI. CDR3 residues: CASRTHSQHTEAFF. CDR3 sequence (DNA): TGTGCCAGCAGAACCCATAGCCAACACACTGAAGCTTTCTTT.

This clone was counted only a few times. The chain combines TRBV29-1 with TRBJ1-2, with D maybe TRBD1 (5 bases). Germline values: CDR1 SQVTM, CDR2 ANQGSEA. V shed 5 bases and J shed 4 bases, with 11 bases lying between them. The CDR3 sequence is 12 residues long. CDR3 in amino acids: CSVMRDSYGYTF. The DNA for the CDR3 is TGCAGCGTTATGCGTGACAGCTATGGCTACACCTTC.

The V call is TRBV5-6, the J call TRBJ1-4; D is perhaps TRBD1 (5 bases). Germline V gene sequence: CDR1 SGHDT, CDR2 YYEEEE. CDR3 length equals 13 residues. Trimming stripped 4 bases from V and 12 bases from J, with 16 bases between. The CDR3 nucleotides are TGTGCCAGCAGCCTAAGCCGGGGGTCGGAACTGTTTTTT. Translation: CASSLSRGSELFF.

The sample holds a few counts of this clone. The J gene is TRBJ2-5, the V gene TRBV5-4; TRBD2 is a possible D gene (5 bases). This CDR3 has 15 amino acids. Trimming pared 2 bases from V and 4 bases from J, leaving 15 bases between. Per germline, CDR1 SGHNT and CDR2 YYREEE (reference sequence). This CDR3 is CASSLAAGWVETQYF. The CDR3 DNA follows: TGTGCCAGCAGCTTAGCGGCGGGTTGGGTAGAGACCCAGTACTTC.

The gene calls are TRBV20-1 and TRBJ1-1, with 8 positions matching TRBD1. CDR1 DFQATT and CDR2 SNEGSKA come from the germline V gene (reference sequence). The CDR3 covers 10 residues. CDR3 sequence: CSAGQGQAFF. CDR3 in DNA: TGCAGCGCAGGACAGGGCCAAGCTTTCTTT.

The rearrangement uses TRBV7-2 and TRBJ1-2, with D possibly TRBD1 on 6 matching bases. V shed 5 bases and J shed 5 bases, with 15 bases lying between them. This CDR3 has 14 amino acids. Germline V gene sequence: CDR1 SGHTA, CDR2 FQGNSA. For the CDR3, the DNA is TGTGCCAGCAGCGCCCAACAGGGTCTTTATGGCTACACCTTC. Amino acid sequence: CASSAQQGLYGYTF.

This chain uses TRBV6-1 with TRBJ2-3; TRBD1 matches 7 bases. V lost 10 bases to trimming and J lost 2 bases; unmatched junction nucleotides: 9. Germline lookup yields CDR1 MNHNS and CDR2 SASEGT. The CDR3 has 14 residues. The CDR3 region has the DNA TGTGCCACCTGGGGACAGACCTTCACAGATACGCAGTATTTT. Its protein is CATWGQTFTDTQYF.

This clone was observed a handful of times. DNA for the CDR3: TGTGCCAGCAGTGACTCGAAAGGGGCCATGAACACTGAAGCTTTCTTT. Encoded protein: CASSDSKGAMNTEAFF. The genes are TRBV6-4 and TRBJ1-1, with D possibly matching TRBD1 (5 bases). CDR1 and CDR2 from the germline V gene are MRHNA and SNTAGT. V was clipped by 0 bases and J by 0 bases, with 11 bases between them. The CDR3 loop spans 16 amino acids.